The sample holds one count of the clone carrying this TCR beta chain. This sample was included in a study of shared T cell receptors in the human thymus. J lost 3 bases, V lost 0 bases, and 10 bases had no gene match. The length of the CDR3 is 17 residues. Germline values: CDR1 SGHAT, CDR2 FQNNGV. Only in-frame clones appear in the TCRdb table, and some are missing; sequencing was by immunoSEQ multiplex PCR. Of some 720,000 clones in the sample, over 75% are singletons; the top ten hold about 0.01%. The data also belong to a second study, concerning human thymus T cells. That study adds: Healthy Finnish infants having corrective surgery for congenital heart defects served as donors. Thymus was obtained from resections taken during corrective heart surgery.

The TCR was taken from a boy younger than two with a congenital heart defect. V usage is TRBV11-2 and J usage is TRBJ2-5; 7 positions match TRBD1. The sample comprised thymocytes. The CDR3 loop reads CASSLDKDRPMEETQYF. In DNA, the CDR3 is TGTGCCAGCAGCTTAGATAAGGACAGGCCCATGGAAGAGACCCAGTACTTC.